This TCR beta chain was sequenced for a study of T cell repertoires in cytomegalovirus infection. Study-level findings and limits: Ex vivo responses were dominated by HLA-C-restricted CMV-specific TCR beta clonotypes.

V was trimmed by 1 base and J by 3 bases, leaving 13 bases between them. The germline V gene has CDR1 SGHVS and CDR2 FNYEAQ. CDR3 length: 15 residues. With regard to this clonotype: Its antigen is unknown.

One entry per CDR3 protein results from TCRdb running MiXCR on the reads. The table records approximately 770,000 distinct CDR3 sequences, approximately 32% of them present only once. This sequence joins TRBV7-6 and TRBJ2-7, with D possibly called TRBD1 or TRBD2 (5 bases each). The sample here was cultured CD8+ T cells from PBMCs, taken from culture after CMV antigen stimulation. The clonotype originates from a human donor in good health (CMV status not recorded). Some clones in this sample may be carry-over from other donors' samples. CDR3 sequence: CASSLVRDGYYEQYF. Here the CDR3 DNA reads TGTGCCAGCAGCTTAGTCCGGGACGGCTACTACGAGCAGTACTTC.